Below are 24 T cell receptor beta chains sequenced from a single sample in a study of blood T cells in healthy people across ages. A second roughly 7 to 11 cycle PCR used barcoded and J-beta primers. TCRdb recomputed calls from the 5' RACE reads with MiXCR, one row per CDR3 protein. The table lists around 1,000,000 distinct CDR3 sequences, roughly a quarter of them singletons. This sample also belongs to another study, concerning T cells of mothers and their children.

Source material: blood. These receptors originate from a girl aged 2 to 9 in good health.

This clonotype was counted ten times or more. The V call is TRBV2, the J call TRBJ2-7, with D possibly called TRBD1 or TRBD2 (5 bases each). This CDR3 has 13 residues. Trimming shortened V by 6 bases and J by 4 bases, and 13 bases separated the two germline ends. Germline V gene data show CDR1 as SNHLY and CDR2 as FYNNEI. CDR3 sequence (DNA): TGTGCCAGCAGATCCGGGACGGAGTACGAGCAGTACTTC. The encoded protein is CASRSGTEYEQYF.

This clonotype turned up a few times. J is TRBJ1-2 and V is TRBV3-1, with D possibly TRBD1 on 6 matching bases. The germline gives CDR1 LGHDT, CDR2 YNNKEL (reference sequence). The CDR3 totals 14 residues. Trimming removed 1 base from V and 8 bases from J, with 14 bases in between. The CDR3 is CASSQAPRGQGYTF. CDR3 nucleotides: TGTGCCAGCAGCCAAGCCCCCAGGGGACAAGGCTACACCTTC.

The chain uses TRBV7-9 and TRBJ2-7; D gene ambiguous. Per the germline V gene, CDR1 is SEHNR and CDR2 is FQNEAQ (reference sequence). Trimming stripped 3 bases from V and 6 bases from J, with 9 bases between. The CDR3 loop spans 12 amino acids. The CDR3 sequence: CASSFGQLEQYF. The CDR3 bases are TGTGCCAGCAGCTTTGGCCAGCTCGAGCAGTACTTC. Supplemented by reference TRBV7-9 and TRBJ2-7, the full variable domain reads DTGVSQNPRHKITKRGQNVTFRCDPISEHNRLYWYRQTLGQGPEFLTYFQNEAQLEKSRLLSDRFSAERPKGSFSTLEIQRTEQGDSAMYLCASSFGQLEQYFGPGTRLTVT.

This clonotype has only a few counts. The V call is TRBV9, the J call TRBJ1-2; no firm D call. CDR1 is SGDLS and CDR2 is YYNGEE in the germline V gene. The germline V and J ends were trimmed by 0 bases and 4 bases, with 10 bases remaining between them. CDR3 length: 14 residues. CDR3: CASSVDDGTYGYTF. The CDR3 coding sequence is TGTGCCAGCAGCGTAGACGACGGAACCTATGGCTACACCTTC.

On this clonotype: In this CDR3 the conserved last residue, phenylalanine or tryptophan, is missing, so a read error is likely. The chain is built from TRBV20-1 and TRBJ1-6; the match to TRBD1 covers 7 bases. The J segment lost 8 bases and the V segment lost 3 bases, leaving 10 bases of the junction unmatched. The length of the CDR3 is 15 residues. CDR1 is DFQATT and CDR2 is SNEGSKA in the germline V gene (reference sequence). The CDR3 is CSASLSGQEYSPLHL. CDR3 DNA sequence: TGCAGTGCTAGCTTGAGTGGACAGGAGTATTCACCCCTCCACTTA.

The chain carries TRBV6-6 and TRBJ2-7; D is possibly TRBD1 (6 bases). This CDR3 contains 13 residues. Germline V CDR1 and CDR2: MNHNY, SVGAGI (reference sequence). The ends were cut back, 4 bases at V and 3 bases at J, with 10 bases in the middle. CDR3 region: CASSSGVHYEQYF. The DNA for the CDR3 is TGTGCCAGCAGTTCAGGGGTCCACTACGAGCAGTACTTC.

Note on this clonotype: At one end, the junction sequence differs from germline, possibly due to a read error. The J gene is TRBJ1-5, the V gene TRBV6-2 or TRBV6-3; tentative D call: TRBD1 (6 bases). The CDR3 has 15 residues. The germline V gene encodes CDR1 MNHEY and CDR2 SVGEGT. CDR3 loop: CASSTRTVSNQLQHF. The DNA for the CDR3 is TGTGCCAGCAGTACGCGGACAGTCAGCAATCAGCTCCAGCATTTT.

The chain couples TRBV6-2 or TRBV6-3 to TRBJ2-5; D assignment may be TRBD1 or TRBD2 (5 bases each). The J call may be incorrect, as the DNA end agrees better with TRBJ2-7. CDR1 is MNHEY and CDR2 is SVGEGT in the germline V gene. This CDR3 comprises 16 residues. CDR3 loop: CASSSRLWGSSYEQYF. The CDR3 nucleotides are TGTGCCAGCAGCTCCCGGCTATGGGGGAGCTCCTACGAGCAGTACTTC.

The chain employs TRBV9 and TRBJ2-5; D possibly corresponds to TRBD2 (5 bases). The CDR3 runs to 14 residues. Looked up from germline, CDR1 is SGDLS and CDR2 is YYNGEE. The V gene lost 0 bases and the J gene lost 5 bases, with 11 bases spanning the gap. As DNA, the CDR3 is TGTGCCAGCAGCGTAGATCGGGGTTGGGAGACCCAGTACTTC. As protein: CASSVDRGWETQYF. The complete variable domain, with remaining parts taken from reference TRBV9 and TRBJ2-5, reads DSGVTQTPKHLITATGQRVTLRCSPRSGDLSVYWYQQSLDQGLQFLIQYYNGEERAKGNILERFSAQQFPDLHSELNLSSLELGDSALYFCASSVDRGWETQYFGPGTRLLVL.

This clonotype was seen more than once but under ten times. J is TRBJ1-1 and V is TRBV12-3 or TRBV12-4, with a weak D call TRBD1 (5 bases). Trimming stripped 7 bases from V and 5 bases from J, with 17 bases between. The CDR3 is made up of 14 amino acids. This chain's CDR3 is CASTWGGGRTEAFF. The CDR3 DNA reads TGTGCCAGCACCTGGGGGGGAGGAAGAACTGAAGCTTTCTTT.

This clonotype was seen more than once but under ten times. The chain is built from TRBV4-3 and TRBJ1-5; TRBD1 is a possible D gene (5 bases). CDR3 size: 16 residues. V lost 0 bases, J lost 7 bases, and 16 bases lay in between. Per germline, CDR1 LGHNA and CDR2 YSLEER. The CDR3 sequence is CASSQDGSVGDQPQHF. The CDR3 DNA sequence: TGCGCCAGCAGCCAAGATGGGAGTGTAGGGGACCAGCCCCAGCATTTT.

The chain joins TRBV5-1 to TRBJ1-1, with D perhaps matching TRBD1 (5 bases). The CDR3 length is 16 residues. Germline CDR1 reads SGHRS; CDR2 reads YFSETQ. The V end lost 3 bases, the J end lost 0 bases, and 15 bases lay between the germline ends. The CDR3 DNA sequence: TGCGCCAGCAGCTCCAATCCGGGACGGTTGAACACTGAAGCTTTCTTT. Translated: CASSSNPGRLNTEAFF. Together with reference TRBV5-1 and TRBJ1-1, the CDR3 gives the full variable domain: KAGVTQTPRYLIKTRGQQVTLSCSPISGHRSVSWYQQTPGQGLQFLFEYFSETQRNKGNFPGRFSGRQFSNSRSEMNVSTLELGDSALYLCASSSNPGRLNTEAFFGQGTRLTVV.

This clonotype was detected ten times or more. At one end, the junction sequence differs from germline, possibly due to a read error. The J gene is TRBJ2-3, the V gene TRBV7-9; D may be TRBD2 (6 bases). Per germline, CDR1 SEHNR and CDR2 FQNEAQ (reference sequence). The CDR3 length is 15 residues. CDR3 sequence: CASSLAASGTDTQYF. The CDR3 DNA reads TGTGCCAGCAGCCTAGCAGCTAGCGGCACAGATACGCAGTATTTT.

This clonotype has just a few counts. The CDR3 region is CASSPQENTEAFF. In nucleotides, the CDR3 is TGTGCCAGCAGTCCTCAGGAGAACACTGAAGCTTTCTTT. This chain links TRBV7-9 with TRBJ1-1, with D unresolved. The germline V gene encodes CDR1 SEHNR and CDR2 FQNEAQ (reference sequence). Trimming took 6 bases from V and 1 from J, leaving 9 bases between them. The CDR3 runs to 13 residues.

This clonotype was detected a few times. The gene calls are TRBV4-1 and TRBJ2-5, with D hard to call. This CDR3 is built from 16 residues. Germline V gene lookup returns CDR1 MGHRA and CDR2 YSYEKL. Deletions cut 2 bases from V and 2 bases from J, with 15 bases between. The CDR3 nucleotides are TGCGCCAGCAGCCAACACTTGGTGGGCGTTCAAGAGACCCAGTACTTC. As protein: CASSQHLVGVQETQYF.

This clonotype has only a few counts. CDR3 coding DNA: TGCGCCAGTTCCGAGGCCTTCCAAGAGACCCAGTACTTC. Protein: CASSEAFQETQYF. J is TRBJ2-5 and V is TRBV4-3; no definite D call. This CDR3 comprises 13 residues. The V gene's germline CDR1 is LGHNA and CDR2 YSLEER. Trimming pared 9 bases from V and 1 base from J, leaving 12 bases between.

A word on this clonotype: At one end the junction does not follow the germline gene, possibly because of a read error. This chain connects TRBV28 to TRBJ1-2; 12 bases are shared with TRBD1. This CDR3 contains 17 residues. Germline V lookup: CDR1 MDHEN, CDR2 SYDVKM. This chain's CDR3 is CASSLIPGQGAPYGYAF. CDR3 DNA: TGTGCCAGCAGTTTAATTCCGGGACAGGGGGCACCCTATGGCTACGCCTTC.

As to this clonotype: Relative to the germline gene, one junction end is altered; a read error may explain this. The CDR3 DNA is TGTGCCTGCAGCCTACAGGGGGGTAACACTGAAGCTTTCTTT. Encoded protein: CACSLQGGNTEAFF. This sequence joins TRBV7-3 and TRBJ1-1; 8 bases line up with TRBD1. The CDR3 totals 14 residues. Germline CDR1 and CDR2: SGHTA and FQGTGA.

The CDR3 sequence is CASGRSDRDNSPLHF. The CDR3 region has the DNA TGTGCCAGCGGCCGCTCGGACAGGGATAATTCACCCCTCCACTTT. The chain uses TRBV12-3 or TRBV12-4 and TRBJ1-6; 8 bases fit TRBD1. This CDR3 contains 15 residues. Trimming took 8 bases from V and 5 from J; bases not matched to a gene: 8.

The J gene is TRBJ2-6, the V gene TRBV5-1, with D perhaps assigned TRBD1 or TRBD2 (5 bases each). CDR1 SGHRS and CDR2 YFSETQ come from the germline V gene. V lost 0 bases to trimming and J lost 2 bases, with 12 bases between them. This CDR3 contains 17 residues. CDR3 sequence (DNA): TGCGCCAGCAGCTTGGCCGGGGCCCCCGCTGGGGCCAACGTCCTGACTTTC. It specifies CASSLAGAPAGANVLTF.

This chain connects TRBV5-1 to TRBJ2-5, with TRBD1 matching 8 bases. The better agreement between TRBJ2-7 and the DNA end casts doubt on the J call. This CDR3 region has 16 residues. CDR1 SGHRS and CDR2 YFSETQ come from the germline V gene. The CDR3: CASSLGPDRANYEQYF. For the CDR3, the DNA is TGCGCCAGCAGCTTGGGACCGGACAGGGCTAACTACGAGCAGTACTTC.

This clonotype was detected only a few times. This chain links TRBV27 with TRBJ2-1; 8 positions match TRBD1. With 7 bases clipped from V and 3 bases from J, the junction kept 8 bases outside the gene matches. Germline loops: CDR1 MNHEY, CDR2 SMNVEV (reference sequence). The CDR3 covers 15 residues. The CDR3 is CASTLFGQGYNEQFF. CDR3 coding DNA: TGTGCCAGCACCCTTTTTGGACAGGGCTACAATGAGCAGTTCTTC.

The V and J genes are TRBV11-1 and TRBJ2-5; D is unclear. The J call is doubtful: the DNA matches TRBJ2-1 better. The CDR3 runs to 13 residues. Germline V gene sequence: CDR1 SGHAT, CDR2 FQDESV (reference sequence). Written as DNA, the CDR3 is TGTGCCAGCAGCTCCGAGTGGCGAGACGAGCAGTTCTTC. Translated, it gives CASSSEWRDEQFF.

The chain uses TRBV29-1 and TRBJ2-2; the match to TRBD1 covers 9 bases. Unmatched junction bases numbered 4, after V lost 0 bases and J lost 2 bases. This CDR3 has 16 amino acids. CDR1 and CDR2 (germline): SQVTM, ANQGSEA. CDR3: CSVEDLGQGNTGELFF. The CDR3 coding sequence is TGCAGCGTTGAAGACCTGGGACAGGGAAACACCGGGGAGCTGTTTTTT.